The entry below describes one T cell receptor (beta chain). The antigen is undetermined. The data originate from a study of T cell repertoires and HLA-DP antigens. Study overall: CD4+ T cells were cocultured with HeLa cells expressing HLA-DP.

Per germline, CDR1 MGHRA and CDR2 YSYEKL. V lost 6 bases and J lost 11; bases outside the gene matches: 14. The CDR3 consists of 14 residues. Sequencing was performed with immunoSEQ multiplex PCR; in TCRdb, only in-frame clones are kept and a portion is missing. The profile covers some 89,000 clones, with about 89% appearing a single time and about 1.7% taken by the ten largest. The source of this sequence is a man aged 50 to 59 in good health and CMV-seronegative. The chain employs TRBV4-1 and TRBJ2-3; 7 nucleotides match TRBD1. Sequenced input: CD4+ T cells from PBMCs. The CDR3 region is CASSPGTVFGGQYF. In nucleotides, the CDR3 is TGCGCCAGCAGTCCCGGGACAGTTTTTGGCGGGCAGTATTTT.